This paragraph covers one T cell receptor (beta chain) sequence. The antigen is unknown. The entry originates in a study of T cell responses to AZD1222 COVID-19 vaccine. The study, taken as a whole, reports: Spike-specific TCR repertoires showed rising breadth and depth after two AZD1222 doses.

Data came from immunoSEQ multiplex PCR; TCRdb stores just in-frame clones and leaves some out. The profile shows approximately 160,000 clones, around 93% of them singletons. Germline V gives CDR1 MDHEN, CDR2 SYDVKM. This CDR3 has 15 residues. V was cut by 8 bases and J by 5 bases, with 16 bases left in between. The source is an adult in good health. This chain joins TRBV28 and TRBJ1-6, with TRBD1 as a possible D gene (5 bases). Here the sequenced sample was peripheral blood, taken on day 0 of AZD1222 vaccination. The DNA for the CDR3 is TGTGCCAGCCAATCCGACAGTTGGGATAATTCACCCCTCCACTTT. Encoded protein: CASQSDSWDNSPLHF. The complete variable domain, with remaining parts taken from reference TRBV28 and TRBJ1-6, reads DVKVTQSSRYLVKRTGEKVFLECVQDMDHENMFWYRQDPGLGLRLIYFSYDVKMKEKGDIPEGYSVSREKKERFSLILESASTNQTSMYLCASQSDSWDNSPLHFGNGTRLTVT.